Presented here are 23 T cell receptor beta chains from one specimen sequenced in a study of long-term antiretroviral therapy in people with HIV. The libraries were made with immunoSEQ v3.0 at survey level. The data were produced by immunoSEQ multiplex PCR, yet TCRdb's version contains in-frame clones alone and is incomplete. The sample lists about 15,000 clones; 85% to 90% were seen once. The sample here was unsorted PBMCs, taken 2.3 years before starting antiretroviral therapy. These receptors all stem from a woman aged 25-40 years with HIV.

The chain recombines TRBV9 with TRBJ1-6; TRBD1 is a possible D gene (6 bases). CDR3 length: 14 residues. Trimming took off 2 bases at V and 5 bases at J, with 8 bases between the two ends. In germline, CDR1 is SGDLS, CDR2 YYNGEE. The CDR3 DNA follows: TGTGCCAGCAGCGTCTACAGGGATAATTCACCCCTCCACTTT. Its translation: CASSVYRDNSPLHF. The full variable domain, with the rest looked up from reference TRBV9 and TRBJ1-6, is DSGVTQTPKHLITATGQRVTLRCSPRSGDLSVYWYQQSLDQGLQFLIQYYNGEERAKGNILERFSAQQFPDLHSELNLSSLELGDSALYFCASSVYRDNSPLHFGNGTRLTVT.

The chain joins TRBV5-4 to TRBJ2-5; 9 nucleotides line up with TRBD1. The trim removed 2 bases at V and 2 bases at J, leaving 4 bases unmatched. This CDR3 is 15 amino acids long. Per the germline V gene, CDR1 is SGHNT and CDR2 is YYREEE (reference sequence). The CDR3 DNA is TGTGCCAGCAGCTTATACAGGGGGCGGCAAGAGACCCAGTACTTC. It is translated as CASSLYRGRQETQYF.

This clone appeared a single time. The chain couples TRBV5-8 to TRBJ2-2, with TRBD1 identical over 9 bases. With 1 base clipped from V and 4 bases from J, the junction kept 2 bases outside the gene matches. Germline values: CDR1 SGHTS, CDR2 YDEGEE. This CDR3 has 15 residues. The CDR3 spells CASSLRTGATGELFF. DNA of the CDR3: TGTGCCAGCAGCTTGAGGACAGGGGCCACCGGGGAGCTGTTTTTT. The full variable domain, rest sourced from reference TRBV5-8 and TRBJ2-2, is EAGVTQSPTHLIKTRGQQATLRCSPISGHTSVYWYQQALGLGLQFLLWYDEGEERNRGNFPPRFSGRQFPNYSSELNVNALELEDSALYLCASSLRTGATGELFFGEGSRLTVL.

This chain joins TRBV4-2 and TRBJ2-1; 8 nucleotides line up with TRBD1. V shed 4 bases, J shed 4 bases, and the junction held 6 bases outside the gene matches. There are 15 residues in the CDR3. Germline loops: CDR1 LGHNA, CDR2 YNFKEQ. The CDR3 region is CASSLPGQEYNEQFF. The CDR3 coding sequence is TGTGCCAGCAGCCTTCCGGGACAGGAGTACAATGAGCAGTTCTTC.

The chain has TRBV7-2 and TRBJ2-1; D is unclear. Germline lookup yields CDR1 SGHTA and CDR2 FQGNSA. The CDR3 runs to 12 residues. Trimming stripped 5 bases from V and 2 bases from J, with 4 bases between. Here the CDR3 reads CASSPAYNEQFF. The CDR3 bases are TGTGCCAGCAGCCCTGCCTACAATGAGCAGTTCTTC.

DNA for the CDR3: TGTGCCAGCAGCTTAAGCGGGGCTATCAATGAGCAGTTCTTC. Amino acid sequence: CASSLSGAINEQFF. This chain uses TRBV11-3 with TRBJ2-1, with TRBD2 matching 7 bases. This CDR3 region has 14 residues. The germline CDR1 and CDR2 sequences are SGHNT and YENEEA. Unmatched junction bases numbered 4, after V lost 2 bases and J lost 6 bases.

The chain combines TRBV4-2 with TRBJ1-5; D might be TRBD1 (5 bases). The CDR3 covers 15 residues. V lost 1 base and J lost 2, with 9 bases in between. The germline V gene encodes CDR1 LGHNA and CDR2 YNFKEQ. The CDR3 sequence is CASSQAQGGNQPQHF. As DNA, the CDR3 is TGTGCCAGCAGCCAAGCGCAGGGTGGCAATCAGCCCCAGCATTTT.

V and J are TRBV7-9 and TRBJ2-7; D possibly corresponds to TRBD2 (6 bases). The CDR3 has 15 amino acids. The germline CDR1 and CDR2 sequences are SEHNR and FQNEAQ (reference sequence). V lost 6 bases and J lost 2, with 17 bases in between. CDR3 DNA sequence: TGTGCCAGCAGTAACCCGGAGGGGCGCCCCTACGAGCAGTACTTC. As protein: CASSNPEGRPYEQYF.

This clone was picked up one time. The CDR3 protein is CATSSTGGKGDTQYF. CDR3 DNA: TGTGCCACCAGCTCGACAGGGGGCAAGGGAGATACGCAGTATTTT. The chain uses TRBV15 and TRBJ2-3; 10 bases line up with TRBD1. In germline, CDR1 is LNHNV, CDR2 YYDKDF (reference sequence). V lost 5 bases to trimming and J lost 5 bases; unmatched junction nucleotides: 7. CDR3 length: 15 amino acids.

The V gene is TRBV7-7, the J gene TRBJ2-3; D is perhaps TRBD2 (6 bases). Trimming removed 3 bases at V and 2 bases at J, with 12 bases between. The CDR3 covers 15 residues. The germline CDR1 and CDR2 sequences are SSHAT and FNYEAQ (reference sequence). For the CDR3, the DNA is TGTGCCAGCAGCTTTGGGGTAGCGGCCACAGATACGCAGTATTTT. This sequence encodes CASSFGVAATDTQYF. The entire variable domain, with the rest obtained from reference TRBV7-7 and TRBJ2-3, is as follows: GAGVSQSPRYKVTKRGQDVTLRCDPISSHATLYWYQQALGQGPEFLTYFNYEAQPDKSGLPSDRFSAERPEGSISTLTIQRTEQRDSAMYRCASSFGVAATDTQYFGPGTRLTVL.

This chain uses TRBV15 with TRBJ2-3; D unclear. The CDR3 has 18 residues. Germline V gives CDR1 LNHNV, CDR2 YYDKDF (reference sequence). V was pared by 0 bases and J by 0 bases, with 16 bases between. CDR3 amino acids: CATSRDGSADSSTDTQYF. CDR3 DNA sequence: TGTGCCACCAGCAGAGATGGCTCGGCAGATAGTAGCACAGATACGCAGTATTTT.

The rearrangement joins TRBV19 to TRBJ1-5; no reliable D call. The germline CDR1 and CDR2 sequences are LNHDA and SQIVND (reference sequence). The length of the CDR3 is 13 residues. Trimming shortened V by 4 bases and J by 4 bases, and 8 bases separated the two germline ends. The CDR3 DNA reads TGTGCCAGTAGTAACGGGAAAAATCAGCCCCAGCATTTT. Protein sequence: CASSNGKNQPQHF.

The chain uses TRBV11-1 and TRBJ2-1; 12 nucleotides line up with TRBD2. Germline V gene lookup returns CDR1 SGHAT and CDR2 FQDESV (reference sequence). The trim removed 0 bases at V and 5 bases at J, leaving 5 bases unmatched. There are 17 residues in the CDR3. The CDR3, as DNA: TGTGCCAGCAGCTTAGCTACCGGACTAGCGGGGAACAATGAGCAGTTCTTC. It is translated as CASSLATGLAGNNEQFF.

The chain has TRBV11-2 and TRBJ1-5, with 8 bases aligning to TRBD1. CDR3 length: 16 residues. Germline V gives CDR1 SGHAT, CDR2 FQNNGV. V shed 0 bases, J shed 5 bases, and the junction held 6 bases outside the gene matches. The CDR3 sequence: CASSLDPGTGDQPQHF. The CDR3, as DNA: TGTGCCAGCAGCTTAGATCCTGGGACAGGTGATCAGCCCCAGCATTTT.

The chain joins TRBV19 to TRBJ1-6, with TRBD1 matching over 8 bases. In germline, CDR1 is LNHDA, CDR2 SQIVND (reference sequence). Germline trimming cut 6 bases from V and 7 bases from J; bases unmatched to any gene: 8. The CDR3 is 15 residues long. The CDR3 reads CASSPQGGSNSPLHF. The CDR3 bases are TGTGCCAGTAGCCCACAGGGGGGGTCGAATTCACCCCTCCACTTT.

The genes are TRBV6-6 and TRBJ2-7, with TRBD2 matching over 7 bases. V shed 4 bases and J 1 base; nucleotides not matched to a gene: 4. The germline V gene encodes CDR1 MNHNY and CDR2 SVGAGI (reference sequence). This CDR3 region has 14 residues. The CDR3 DNA follows: TGTGCCAGCAGTTCCCCGGGAGGTTCCTACGAGCAGTACTTC. Translated: CASSSPGGSYEQYF.

The chain has TRBV10-2 and TRBJ2-1, with 7 bases matching TRBD1. From germline, CDR1 is WSHSY and CDR2 SAAADI. This CDR3 comprises 16 residues. Trimming removed 3 bases from V and 2 bases from J; junction bases left unmatched: 7. The CDR3 region is CASSEEQGRTYNEQFF. The CDR3 region has the DNA TGCGCCAGCAGTGAAGAACAGGGGAGAACCTACAATGAGCAGTTCTTC.

The V call is TRBV12-5, the J call TRBJ1-3; possibly TRBD1 for D (6 bases). Trimming removed 6 bases from V and 4 bases from J, with 10 bases in between. The germline CDR1 and CDR2 sequences are LGHNT and FRNRAP. CDR3 length: 13 residues. The CDR3 coding sequence is TGTGCTAGTGGGGGGGGGCTAGGAAACACCATATATTTT. It yields the protein CASGGGLGNTIYF.

This clone showed up just a few times. The V and J genes are TRBV5-1 and TRBJ2-1, with D hard to call. This CDR3 has 14 residues. Per the germline V gene, CDR1 is SGHRS and CDR2 is YFSETQ. V was pared by 0 bases and J by 8 bases, with 12 bases between. CDR3 in DNA: TGCGCCAGCAGCTTGGGGCCTAGTCAAGATGAGCAGTTCTTC. Translated: CASSLGPSQDEQFF.

The V gene is TRBV6-6, the J gene TRBJ1-1, with TRBD1 matching 7 bases. After removal of 2 bases from V and 3 bases from J, the junction contained 0 bases not matched to a gene. The V gene's germline CDR1 is MNHNY and CDR2 SVGAGI (reference sequence). The CDR3 runs to 13 residues. Here the CDR3 reads CASSYDRDTEAFF. Written as DNA, the CDR3 is TGTGCCAGCAGTTACGACAGGGACACTGAAGCTTTCTTT.

In DNA, the CDR3 is TGTGCCAGTAGTAGGGAGCCGGGACAGCGAATTGGCTACACCTTC. Its protein product is CASSREPGQRIGYTF. The V gene is TRBV19, the J gene TRBJ1-2, with TRBD1 matching over 7 bases. This CDR3 is built from 15 residues. From germline, CDR1 is LNHDA and CDR2 SQIVND (reference sequence). The trim removed 4 bases at V and 7 bases at J, leaving 12 bases unmatched.

This chain connects TRBV7-2 to TRBJ1-5; no firm D call. This CDR3 has 13 residues. The V gene lost 1 base and the J gene lost 1 base, with 2 bases spanning the gap. From germline, CDR1 is SGHTA and CDR2 FQGNSA. The CDR3 DNA follows: TGTGCCAGCAGCTTAGTAAGCAATCAGCCCCAGCATTTT. Its protein is CASSLVSNQPQHF.

V gene TRBV25-1 combines with J gene TRBJ2-1; 10 bases line up with TRBD1. CDR1 and CDR2 from the germline V gene are MGHDK and SYGVNS. Trimming at V came to 7 bases and at J to 9 bases, leaving 15 bases not matched to a gene. This CDR3 is 16 amino acids long. The CDR3, as DNA: TGTGCCAGCACCCTAAGAGAGACAGGGGGCTATAGTGAGCAGTTCTTC. Protein: CASTLRETGGYSEQFF. Drawing the rest from reference TRBV25-1 and TRBJ2-1, the complete variable domain is EADIYQTPRYLVIGTGKKITLECSQTMGHDKMYWYQQDPGMELHLIHYSYGVNSTEKGDLSSESTVSRIRTEHFPLTLESARPSHTSQYLCASTLRETGGYSEQFFGPGTRLTVL.